These T cell receptor beta chains were read from a single sample in a study of T cell responses to AZD1222 COVID-19 vaccine. TCRdb's table, derived via immunoSEQ multiplex PCR, lists solely in-frame clones and lacks some. Among over 150,000 clones listed, around 90% were seen once. Sequenced here: peripheral blood, sampled on day 0 of AZD1222 vaccination. These receptors all come from an adult in good health. Both conserved end residues are part of each CDR3. The size entry is marked missing in some rows and otherwise reads once, few, many or a size class.

v_call: TRBV24-1
j_call: TRBJ2-1
clone_size: .
cdr3_aa: CATSDLGTLGEQFF

v_call: TRBV25-1
j_call: TRBJ2-2
clone_size: .
cdr3_aa: CASSLQGNTGELFF

v_call: TRBV6-5
j_call: TRBJ2-1
clone_size: .
cdr3_aa: CASRKREGTHNEQFF

v_call: TRBV5-8
j_call: TRBJ1-5
clone_size: .
cdr3_aa: CASSLGTGYSQPQHF

v_call: TRBV6-1
j_call: TRBJ2-7
clone_size: .
cdr3_aa: CASRTPARPTYEQYF

v_call: TRBV7-2
j_call: TRBJ1-4
clone_size: .
cdr3_aa: CASSFRINEKLFF

v_call: TRBV5-4
j_call: TRBJ1-3
clone_size: .
cdr3_aa: CASSSRRNGNTIYF

v_call: TRBV27
j_call: TRBJ2-7
clone_size: .
cdr3_aa: CASSFRQTFSYEQYF

v_call: TRBV12-5
j_call: TRBJ2-2
clone_size: .
cdr3_aa: CASGSKGLAENTGELFF

v_call: TRBV28
j_call: TRBJ2-3
clone_size: .
cdr3_aa: CASSREADRPYGTDTQYF

v_call: TRBV6-2/TRBV6-3
j_call: TRBJ1-4
clone_size: .
cdr3_aa: CASSYSGISEKLFF

v_call: TRBV19
j_call: TRBJ1-5
clone_size: .
cdr3_aa: CASSMGTIGGPQHF

v_call: TRBV5-1
j_call: TRBJ1-5
clone_size: .
cdr3_aa: CASSLDSPNQPQHF

v_call: TRBV27
j_call: TRBJ2-7
clone_size: .
cdr3_aa: CASSLMGQYEQYF

v_call: TRBV3-1/TRBV3-2
j_call: TRBJ2-5
clone_size: .
cdr3_aa: CASSHTGGAETQYF

v_call: TRBV5-1
j_call: TRBJ2-2
clone_size: .
cdr3_aa: CASSRTGELFF

v_call: TRBV7-3
j_call: TRBJ1-2
clone_size: once
cdr3_aa: CASSQNRVDGYTF

v_call: TRBV18
j_call: TRBJ2-7
clone_size: few
cdr3_aa: CASSDGIDNEQYF

v_call: TRBV5-1
j_call: TRBJ2-7
clone_size: .
cdr3_aa: CASSTGTGLYEQYF

v_call: TRBV30
j_call: TRBJ2-7
clone_size: .
cdr3_aa: CAWSATGFEQYF

v_call: TRBV25-1
j_call: TRBJ1-1
clone_size: .
cdr3_aa: CASGLRTDTEAFF

v_call: TRBV10-1
j_call: TRBJ2-7
clone_size: .
cdr3_aa: CASSPPYTSGRAEGYF

v_call: TRBV7-8
j_call: TRBJ1-6
clone_size: .
cdr3_aa: CASSLGTYNSPLHF

v_call: TRBV2
j_call: TRBJ1-5
clone_size: .
cdr3_aa: CASSPNDRDQPQHF

v_call: TRBV12-3/TRBV12-4
j_call: TRBJ2-3
clone_size: .
cdr3_aa: CASSGKTPDTQYF

v_call: TRBV18
j_call: TRBJ1-2
clone_size: .
cdr3_aa: CASSPAKGPSGYTF

v_call: TRBV27
j_call: TRBJ2-7
clone_size: few
cdr3_aa: CASSLVPGASFSEQYF

v_call: TRBV4-2
j_call: TRBJ1-5
clone_size: .
cdr3_aa: CASSQDASPNQPQHF

v_call: TRBV5-1
j_call: TRBJ2-3
clone_size: .
cdr3_aa: CASSPGTSGGTQYF

v_call: TRBV29-1
j_call: TRBJ1-1
clone_size: .
cdr3_aa: CSVYPEAFF

v_call: TRBV18
j_call: TRBJ2-3
clone_size: .
cdr3_aa: CASSLILLISGSSDTQYF

v_call: TRBV14
j_call: TRBJ2-3
clone_size: once
cdr3_aa: CASSPTPLTDTQYF

v_call: TRBV19
j_call: TRBJ1-1
clone_size: .
cdr3_aa: CASSIGTGGTEAFF

v_call: TRBV25-1
j_call: TRBJ2-5
clone_size: .
cdr3_aa: CASSNPGKETQYF

v_call: TRBV19
j_call: TRBJ1-6
clone_size: .
cdr3_aa: CASSPGGRQNSPLHF

v_call: TRBV28
j_call: TRBJ1-2
clone_size: .
cdr3_aa: CASTLNRGGGYTF

v_call: TRBV6-5
j_call: TRBJ1-2
clone_size: .
cdr3_aa: CASRVPNYGYTF

v_call: TRBV12-3/TRBV12-4
j_call: TRBJ1-1
clone_size: .
cdr3_aa: CASNLGHQEAFF

v_call: TRBV18
j_call: TRBJ1-4
clone_size: .
cdr3_aa: CASFTDRNEKLFF

v_call: TRBV16
j_call: TRBJ1-5
clone_size: .
cdr3_aa: CASTPSTRGEGQPQHF

v_call: TRBV24-1
j_call: TRBJ1-1
clone_size: .
cdr3_aa: CATGRGTEAFF

v_call: TRBV19
j_call: TRBJ2-3
clone_size: .
cdr3_aa: CASGVGTDTQYF

v_call: TRBV12-3/TRBV12-4
j_call: TRBJ1-1
clone_size: .
cdr3_aa: CASSLRPAEAFF

v_call: TRBV9
j_call: TRBJ2-3
clone_size: .
cdr3_aa: CASSGYTDTQYF

v_call: TRBV29-1
j_call: TRBJ1-1
clone_size: .
cdr3_aa: CSAYRNTEAFF

v_call: TRBV28
j_call: TRBJ1-1
clone_size: .
cdr3_aa: CASSFLFGGNTEAFF

v_call: TRBV7-3
j_call: TRBJ2-5
clone_size: .
cdr3_aa: CASSSGRGSRETQYF

v_call: TRBV9
j_call: TRBJ1-2
clone_size: .
cdr3_aa: CASSPRDRPNYGYTF

v_call: TRBV30
j_call: TRBJ1-5
clone_size: .
cdr3_aa: CAWLPQDGVSNQPQHF

v_call: TRBV6-5
j_call: TRBJ1-2
clone_size: .
cdr3_aa: CASSSTSNYGYTF

v_call: TRBV7-8
j_call: TRBJ1-2
clone_size: few
cdr3_aa: CASSIQGINYGYTF

v_call: TRBV5-1
j_call: TRBJ1-4
clone_size: .
cdr3_aa: CASSLTRGGEKLFF

v_call: TRBV12-3/TRBV12-4
j_call: TRBJ2-3
clone_size: .
cdr3_aa: CASRFGTDTQYF

v_call: TRBV19
j_call: TRBJ1-1
clone_size: .
cdr3_aa: CATGPSVTTEAFF